Below are 26 T cell receptor beta chains sequenced from a single sample in a study of T cell repertoires in cytomegalovirus infection (dated by TCRdb to about 2019). The run used an Illumina HiSeq 1500. The public reads were run again by TCRdb, first through fastp at Q25 and then through MiXCR, and only productive beta chains were kept. Rows with one shared CDR3 protein collapse into an entry with the most common genes and DNA. This sample is represented by nearly 700,000 distinct CDR3 sequences; 33% of them were singletons. Roughly 18% of the sample is held by the ten biggest clonotypes. Antigens of these TCRs are unknown. According to the study, the label for this sample's treatment or condition signals: in vitro stimulation with specific CMV peptide epitopes to enrich CMV-specific T cells. Sequences were derived from cultured PBMCs, sampled from culture after CMV antigen stimulation. The receptor set was obtained from a human donor in good health (CMV status not recorded). Some clones in this sample may be carry-over from other donors' samples.

This clonotype has only a few counts. The gene calls are TRBV4-2 and TRBJ2-1; D might be TRBD2 (7 bases). V was cut by 5 bases and J by 15 bases, with 14 bases left in between. CDR3 length: 11 residues. Germline V gives CDR1 LGHNA, CDR2 YNFKEQ. The DNA of the CDR3 is TGTGCCAGCAGCTCGGGGGGCCATCGGTTCTTC. Translation: CASSSGGHRFF.

The sample holds a few counts of this clonotype. This chain connects TRBV6-5 to TRBJ1-2, with D possibly matching TRBD1 (5 bases). Germline CDR1 reads MNHEY; CDR2 reads SVGAGI. V lost 6 bases to trimming and J lost 8 bases, with 19 bases between them. The CDR3 runs 14 residues. Written as DNA, the CDR3 is TGTGCCAGCAGGCCCACGGGACTGTACCGGGGCTACACCTTC. This gives the protein CASRPTGLYRGYTF.

The chain employs TRBV2 and TRBJ2-3; D is possibly TRBD2 (5 bases). The CDR3 is 12 amino acids. The V end lost 4 bases, the J end lost 8 bases, and 10 bases lay between the germline ends. CDR1 SNHLY and CDR2 FYNNEI come from the germline V gene. The CDR3 DNA reads as TGTGCCAGCAGTGGAGCGAGGGTTACGCAGTATTTT. It is translated as CASSGARVTQYF. Complete variable domain (other parts from reference TRBV2 and TRBJ2-3): EPEVTQTPSHQVTQMGQEVILRCVPISNHLYFYWYRQILGQKVEFLVSFYNNEISEKSEIFDDQFSVERPDGSNFTLKIRSTKLEDSAMYFCASSGARVTQYFGPGTRLTVL.

V usage is TRBV11-2 and J usage is TRBJ2-2; no firm D call. In germline, CDR1 is SGHAT, CDR2 FQNNGV. Deletions cut 1 base from V and 0 bases from J, with 9 bases between. The CDR3 has 16 residues. CDR3 bases: TGTGCCAGCAGCTTAGCCGGGCAGACGAACACCGGGGAGCTGTTTTTT. Amino acids: CASSLAGQTNTGELFF.

In its sample, this clonotype was seen a few times. The genes are TRBV7-2 and TRBJ2-7; 8 positions match TRBD2. Trimming cost V 5 bases and J 3 bases; bases outside gene matches: 9. CDR3 length: 15 amino acids. CDR1 is SGHTA and CDR2 is FQGNSA in the germline V gene. CDR3: CASSPGAGGGYEQYF. DNA for the CDR3: TGTGCCAGCAGCCCAGGGGCGGGAGGAGGCTACGAGCAGTACTTC.

The chain carries TRBV5-1 and TRBJ2-2; TRBD2 matches 8 bases. The J segment lost 4 bases and the V segment lost 1 base, leaving 9 bases of the junction unmatched. The CDR3 covers 17 residues. Germline assignment: CDR1 SGHRS and CDR2 YFSETQ. This chain's CDR3 is CASSLYNSGVTTGELFF. In DNA form, the CDR3 reads TGCGCCAGCAGCTTGTATAATAGCGGGGTGACCACCGGGGAGCTGTTTTTT.

This clonotype was seen a handful of times. CDR3 coding DNA: TGTGCCAGCCGGGACCGGCCTAATTCACCCCTCCACTTT. This encodes CASRDRPNSPLHF. V and J are TRBV5-4 and TRBJ1-6, with a possible D match to TRBD1 (5 bases). The CDR3 extends over 13 amino acids. Per the germline V gene, CDR1 is SGHNT and CDR2 is YYREEE (reference sequence). V shed 7 bases and J shed 6 bases, with 11 bases lying between them. The entire variable domain, with the rest obtained from reference TRBV5-4 and TRBJ1-6, is as follows: ETGVTQSPTHLIKTRGQQVTLRCSSQSGHNTVSWYQQALGQGPQFIFQYYREEENGRGNFPPRFSGLQFPNYSSELNVNALELDDSALYLCASRDRPNSPLHFGNGTRLTVT.

The chain is built from TRBV27 and TRBJ2-1; weak D call: TRBD1 (5 bases). The V end was cut by 5 bases, the J end by 8 bases, with 13 bases between. This CDR3 is built from 13 residues. Germline loops: CDR1 MNHEY, CDR2 SMNVEV (reference sequence). The CDR3 sequence is CASSRSRVDEQFF. CDR3 nucleotide sequence: TGTGCCAGCAGTAGATCCAGGGTTGATGAGCAGTTCTTC.

The CDR3 protein is CSARGGLAGIYNEQFF. CDR3 coding DNA: TGCAGTGCTAGAGGAGGACTAGCGGGGATCTACAATGAGCAGTTCTTC. The genes are TRBV20-1 and TRBJ2-1; 12 bases map to TRBD2. The J segment lost 3 bases and the V segment lost 1 base, leaving 4 bases of the junction unmatched. Germline-derived CDR1 and CDR2 are DFQATT and SNEGSKA (reference sequence). This CDR3 has 16 residues.

This clonotype was observed a few times. The V gene is TRBV7-6, the J gene TRBJ1-3; D is possibly TRBD1 (5 bases). CDR1 and CDR2 (germline): SGHVS, FNYEAQ. This CDR3 is built from 15 residues. The germline V and J ends were trimmed by 2 bases and 0 bases, with 8 bases remaining between them. CDR3 sequence: CASSLWQGSGNTIYF. As DNA, the CDR3 is TGTGCCAGCAGCTTATGGCAGGGCTCTGGAAACACCATATATTTT. Full variable domain (outside the CDR3, taken from reference TRBV7-6 and TRBJ1-3): GAGVSQSPRYKVTKRGQDVALRCDPISGHVSLYWYRQALGQGPEFLTYFNYEAQQDKSGLPNDRFSAERPEGSISTLTIQRTEQRDSAMYRCASSLWQGSGNTIYFGEGSWLTVV.

This clonotype has a handful of counts. This chain uses TRBV4-2 with TRBJ2-7; D possibly matches TRBD1 or TRBD2 (5 bases each). Looked up from germline, CDR1 is LGHNA and CDR2 is YNFKEQ. This CDR3 has 14 residues. Trimming shortened V by 4 bases and J by 2 bases, and 12 bases separated the two germline ends. The CDR3 DNA reads TGTGCCAGCAGCCCCTATGAGGGGACCTACGAGCAGTACTTC. The encoded protein is CASSPYEGTYEQYF.

This clonotype was detected a few times. The chain combines TRBV18 with TRBJ1-6, with D unclear. The CDR3 covers 16 residues. V was pared by 1 base and J by 2 bases, with 9 bases between. Germline CDR1 KGHSH, CDR2 LQKENI. CDR3 sequence (DNA): TGTGCCAGCTCACCACGGTCCATGACCTATAATTCACCCCTCCACTTT. Encoded protein: CASSPRSMTYNSPLHF.

This clonotype has a single count. The rearrangement uses TRBV19 and TRBJ2-1, with TRBD2 matching over 10 bases. The junction had 11 bases not matched to a gene; V was cut back by 9 bases and J by 9 bases. Per germline, CDR1 LNHDA and CDR2 SQIVND (reference sequence). The CDR3 runs to 14 residues. In nucleotides, the CDR3 is TGTGCCAGCCAAAGCGGGGGGGATTATATTGAGCAGTTCTTC. Its protein product is CASQSGGDYIEQFF.

The chain uses TRBV7-8 and TRBJ2-7, with 8 nucleotides matching TRBD1. Unmatched junction bases numbered 6, after V lost 1 base and J lost 4 bases. From germline, CDR1 is SGHVS and CDR2 FQNEAQ. This CDR3 has 15 amino acids. The CDR3 DNA sequence: TGTGCCAGCAGCTTAGGCCGGACAGGGACGTACGAGCAGTACTTC. Protein product: CASSLGRTGTYEQYF.

The chain employs TRBV27 and TRBJ1-6; a weak D match, TRBD1 (6 bases). The CDR3 is 13 residues long. Trimming stripped 11 bases from V and 8 bases from J, with 16 bases between. Germline values: CDR1 MNHEY, CDR2 SMNVEV (reference sequence). The CDR3 sequence: CAPPGTCYSPLHF. CDR3 sequence (DNA): TGTGCCCCACCCGGGACATGCTATTCACCCCTCCACTTT.

Details on this clonotype: Germline and junction disagree at one end, which may indicate a read error. The chain is built from TRBV7-2 and TRBJ2-3; D is undetermined. The CDR3 is 11 residues long. Germline values: CDR1 SGHTA, CDR2 FQGNSA. The CDR3 DNA reads as TGTGTCAGCACACACACAGATACGCAGTATTTT. This sequence encodes CVSTHTDTQYF.

In its sample, this clonotype was seen a few times. The CDR3 loop is CASSARGAGGYEQYF. The DNA of the CDR3 is TGTGCCAGCAGCGCCCGGGGGGCAGGTGGTTACGAGCAGTACTTC. The chain uses TRBV2 and TRBJ2-7; a weak D match, TRBD2 (7 bases). The length of the CDR3 is 15 residues. With 6 bases removed from V and 4 bases from J, the gap between germline ends came to 19 bases. The germline gives CDR1 SNHLY, CDR2 FYNNEI.

The rearrangement joins TRBV6-6 to TRBJ1-2; a weak D match, TRBD1 (6 bases). From germline, CDR1 is MNHNY and CDR2 SVGAGI (reference sequence). The V end was cut by 6 bases, the J end by 8 bases, with 13 bases between. The CDR3 has 12 residues. CDR3 nucleotide sequence: TGTGCCAGCAGCGAGGTCGGGGGCGGCTACACCTTC. This codes for CASSEVGGGYTF.

This clonotype was detected ten times or more. V gene TRBV7-9 combines with J gene TRBJ1-2, with D uncertain. The CDR3 runs 15 residues. Between the trimmed V and J ends, which lost 5 bases and 4 bases, there was a span of 17 bases. Looked up from germline, CDR1 is SEHNR and CDR2 is FQNEAQ (reference sequence). CDR3 sequence reads: CASSTNLILPYGYTF. For the CDR3, the DNA is TGTGCCAGCAGCACAAACCTAATCCTGCCCTATGGCTACACCTTC. Combining the CDR3 with reference TRBV7-9 and TRBJ1-2 gives the whole variable domain DTGVSQNPRHKITKRGQNVTFRCDPISEHNRLYWYRQTLGQGPEFLTYFQNEAQLEKSRLLSDRFSAERPKGSFSTLEIQRTEQGDSAMYLCASSTNLILPYGYTFGSGTRLTVV.

The V and J genes are TRBV5-1 and TRBJ2-3; D remains ambiguous. Deletions cut 1 base from V and 3 bases from J, with 15 bases between. This CDR3 is 16 amino acids long. Looked up from germline, CDR1 is SGHRS and CDR2 is YFSETQ. In DNA form, the CDR3 reads TGCGCCAGCAGCTTGTTAGGCTCGAGGTCGACAGATACGCAGTATTTT. It encodes CASSLLGSRSTDTQYF. Using reference TRBV5-1 and TRBJ2-3 for the parts outside the CDR3, the full variable domain is KAGVTQTPRYLIKTRGQQVTLSCSPISGHRSVSWYQQTPGQGLQFLFEYFSETQRNKGNFPGRFSGRQFSNSRSEMNVSTLELGDSALYLCASSLLGSRSTDTQYFGPGTRLTVL.

The V and J genes are TRBV2 and TRBJ2-7; D unresolved. V lost 4 bases to trimming and J lost 6 bases, with 13 bases between them. The germline gives CDR1 SNHLY, CDR2 FYNNEI. The CDR3 extends over 13 amino acids. The CDR3 DNA reads TGTGCCAGCAGTGGGCAGAGCCGAGGCGAGCAGTACTTC. Protein sequence: CASSGQSRGEQYF.

The sample holds a few counts of this clonotype. The CDR3 DNA follows: TGTGCCAGCAGCTTAGCGCGGAGTCGGCCCCAGCATTTT. This sequence encodes CASSLARSRPQHF. The genes are TRBV7-8 and TRBJ1-5; unclear D gene. CDR1 SGHVS and CDR2 FQNEAQ come from the germline V gene. CDR3 length: 13 amino acids. V gave up 0 bases and J gave up 9 bases, with 9 bases separating them.

The chain recombines TRBV6-1 with TRBJ1-4; TRBD1 is a possible D gene (5 bases). CDR3 length equals 16 residues. V dropped 4 bases and J dropped 2 bases, with 14 bases sitting between them. Germline assignment: CDR1 MNHNS and CDR2 SASEGT. The DNA of the CDR3 is TGTGCCAGCAGTGGGGGGACTCGGCTGACTAATGAAAAACTGTTTTTT. This sequence encodes CASSGGTRLTNEKLFF.

V and J are TRBV12-3 or TRBV12-4 and TRBJ1-3, with a tentative D call TRBD1 (5 bases). With 7 bases removed from V and 0 bases from J, the gap between germline ends came to 10 bases. This CDR3 is built from 14 residues. CDR3 residues: CASTQQGSGNTIYF. In DNA, the CDR3 is TGTGCCAGCACCCAGCAGGGCTCTGGAAACACCATATATTTT.

The rearrangement uses TRBV7-9 and TRBJ2-6; D is possibly TRBD1 (6 bases). The CDR3 consists of 17 residues. The V end lost 4 bases, the J end lost 0 bases, and 13 bases lay between the germline ends. Germline V CDR1 and CDR2: SEHNR, FQNEAQ (reference sequence). CDR3 in amino acids: CASSSGDMTSGANVLTF. The CDR3 DNA reads TGTGCCAGCAGCTCAGGGGACATGACCTCTGGGGCCAACGTCCTGACTTTC.

The CDR3 spells CASRGTSGNSYEQYF. In DNA, the CDR3 is TGTGCCAGCAGGGGAACTTCGGGGAACAGCTACGAGCAGTACTTC. V is TRBV6-1 and J is TRBJ2-7; a possible D gene is TRBD2 (5 bases). The CDR3 has 15 residues. V lost 6 bases, J lost 3 bases, and 18 bases lay in between. The germline gives CDR1 MNHNS, CDR2 SASEGT.